This T cell receptor (beta chain) was retrieved from a study of cytomegalovirus exposure and HLA in healthy donors (dated by TCRdb to between 2016 and 2019). Background on the whole study: According to an earlier analysis of several hundred of the donors, 150 million to 200 million T cells yielded 117 million unique TCR beta sequences and 250 to 350 Gb of sequence data. An early release covering roughly 640 HLA-typed donors comprised about 310 gigabases of sequencing data and tens of millions of unique TCR sequences. The genetic ancestry cluster associated with self-reported Caucasian donors included 81% of the roughly 390 genotyped donors. The study aimed to test whether signatures of past pathogen exposure could be identified by cataloging public T cell receptors. Using immunosequencing, the study profiled T cell repertoires from 666 subjects and related those repertoires to cytomegalovirus serostatus. A separate validation cohort of approximately 120 different subjects was used in addition to the roughly 700-subject first cohort. To predict cytomegalovirus infection status, the study combined high-throughput TCR immunosequencing, statistical association of individual TCRs with disease status, and machine learning. In a later analysis, previously published TCR beta repertoires from several hundred donors were re-analyzed and high-resolution HLA genotyping was added so that TCR occurrence patterns could be studied. In the later analysis, no new phenotypic data were used to find candidate immune exposures; instead, reliance was placed on TCR beta sequences and their occurrence across donors. An earlier analysis of 587 of the donors used high-throughput TCR beta sequencing to judge whether each TCR beta V gene segment behaved as functional or pseudogenic. Donor age, sex, ethnicity and CMV serostatus were collected together with the repertoire data. Genome-wide SNP genotypes for about 55% of the roughly 670 donors were used in a later genetic analysis, which treated that subset as a discovery cohort. All discovery cohort repertoires had been generated using a single sequencing platform. Both class I and class II loci were covered by HLA typing, at four-digit resolution. The number of typed donors differed by locus: about 620-640 for A, B, C, DRB1 and DQB1; some 500 for DQA1; about 600 for DPA1; and some 430 for DPB1. Four to six DR-DQ haplotypes were handled as single units for association and clustering, since linkage in the cohort was strong. Among roughly 370 genotyped donors of the cohort, an average of roughly 240,000 unique TCR beta nucleotide sequences were sequenced per donor, around 20% of them non-productive. Findings and caveats that apply to the study as a whole: In this cohort, only TCR beta chains were sequenced, and detectable features were limited by the absence of alpha or paired-chain data. Immune exposure information for the cohort was limited to CMV serostatus. In a later genetic analysis, fewer N-insertions in productive TCRs were reported among donors in an Asian-associated ancestry cluster than the roughly 700-donor mean. Most TCR sequences were observed very rarely across donors, whereas some public TCRs were present in many individuals. When HLA alleles, especially DR and DQ, strongly co-occurred, TCR associations were difficult to assign to individual alleles. HLA typing was unavailable for some donors at each locus, so association tests used only the typed subset. According to a later analysis, TCR association rates differed among HLA loci, with DRB1 alleles showing the most associated TCRs and HLA-C alleles showing the fewest. In a later analysis, HLA-associated TCR beta chains showed more clonal expansion and lower generation probabilities than non-associated chains that were equally common. In both the original and validation cohorts, the classifier was reported to diagnose cytomegalovirus status with high specificity and sensitivity. In the study, 150 to 200 TCR beta chains were listed as associated with cytomegalovirus. In a later analysis, several top co-occurrence clusters were reported to appear linked to parvovirus B19, influenza, CMV and Epstein-Barr virus. A further reported finding was that TCR beta sequences accurately predicted the HLA-A and HLA-B alleles for most subjects in the first cohort. In vitro tests confirmed that a few of the cytomegalovirus-associated TCR beta chains recognize cytomegalovirus antigens. In a later analysis, about 16,000 TCR beta sequences were associated with specific HLA alleles at a false discovery rate of 0.05. According to a later analysis, most CMV-associated TCR beta chains appeared to be HLA-restricted, and the HLA associations seemed to be driven largely by CMV exposure. The authors suggested that the approach could potentially be generalized to other disease states and immunological phenotypes. Some IMGT-functional V segments, including TRBV6-2 and TRBV6-3, could not be distinguished by the 87-base-pair reads and were therefore excluded. Some 16 rarely observed V segments, including chromosome 9 orphons, were excluded from the earlier analysis of a few hundred of the donors because counts were too low. A later genetic analysis associated a missense DCLRE1C variant with V-gene and J-gene trimming of TCR beta chains, and an independent cohort replicated the association. An earlier analysis of 450 to 750 of the donors showed that most TCR beta V segments appeared in productive rearrangements either about 90% or about 30% of the time, which broadly matched IMGT annotations. Presence/absence analyses assumed roughly uniform sequencing depth across donors, an assumption that may not hold. Linkage disequilibrium might explain the correlated functional status among segregating V segments, but an unknown experimental factor could not be ruled out. A group of highly shared sequence variants was considered likely to be a technical artifact of the sequencing pipeline.

V is pared back by 4 bases and J by 4 bases, with 8 bases lying between the germline termini. Including cysteine and phenylalanine, the CDR3 has 13 amino acids. Of all the DNA, just the CDR3 is kept, 39 bases in frame from base 1. The germline V gene (reference sequence) supplies CDR1 LNHDA and CDR2 SQIVND. In total, 666 healthy bone marrow donors made up the cohort. All cohort members were sampled while nominally healthy, although unrecorded immune exposures were likely present. CMV serostatus was positive for 289 and negative for about 50% of the roughly 700 cohort members, and was not recorded for this donor. A peripheral blood sample was collected from each donor, and TCR beta sequencing was performed on peripheral blood mononuclear cells. Genomic DNA was extracted from the blood cell samples with the Qiagen DNeasy Blood Extraction Kit. About this clone itself: Its antigen remains undetermined. Nothing much larger sits one base from this clone, and base qualities are not available.

Receptor amplification or capture employed the immunoSEQ multiplex PCR assay. For the multiplex PCR, a mixture combining 60 forward primers for TCR Vbeta segments and 13 reverse primers for TCR Jbeta segments was used. The CDR3 region of rearranged TCR beta genes was amplified from genomic DNA with a multiplex PCR assay. On the Illumina HiSeq System, the amplified TCR beta libraries were sequenced as 87-base-pair reads. In the source study's methods: A later analysis tallied around 80 million unique TCR beta chains across the approximately 670 repertoires, and around 12 million of those chains were shared by two or more donors. A nearest-neighbor algorithm error-corrected the raw reads and collapsed the reads into unique sequences, merging closely related sequences to remove PCR and sequencing errors. V, D and J gene segments were assigned by aligning CDR3 sequences to IMGT reference sequences. Each retained sequence needed at least a six-nucleotide match to both a V gene segment and a J gene segment. Rearrangements were called productive when the CDR3 lacked stop codons and stayed in frame with V and J; all others were non-productive. Following IMGT convention, CDR3 was defined as the stretch from the second conserved V-encoded cysteine up to the conserved J-encoded phenylalanine. In an earlier analysis of more than 550 of the donors, sequences lacking an unambiguous match to a single V gene segment were excluded. In an earlier analysis of several hundred of the donors, V segments were called functional above 56.7% productive rearrangements and were called segregating when the between-donor standard deviation exceeded 5%. A statistical classification framework was built to diagnose cytomegalovirus status from the catalog of TCR beta chain sequences. A later analysis assigned V and J genes by comparing TCR nucleotide sequences with IMGT/GENE-DB human TR gene sequences. A later analysis assigned CDR3 sequences and most-parsimonious VDJ recombination scenarios with the TCRdist pipeline. A later analysis defined each TCR beta chain by its CDR3 amino acid sequence plus V-gene family, and excluded reads lacking a unique V-gene family. A later analysis removed 592 highly shared, low-generation-probability nucleotide sequences to deal with suspected cross-contamination and a sequencing artifact. For each public chain, a later analysis derived a clonal expansion index from normalized ranks of inferred template counts within each repertoire. Generation probabilities in a later analysis came from a VDJ recombination model fitted to out-of-frame rearrangements, and those results were checked against IGoR. In a later analysis, hypergeometric tests were used to score TCR-TCR, TCR-HLA and TCR-CMV co-occurrence, with a repertoire-size bias correction applied to TCR pairs. False discovery rates were estimated in a later analysis by permuting HLA or CMV assignments 20 times. In a later analysis, co-occurring TCRs were grouped using DBSCAN, with TCRdist sequence similarity added in when clustering inside HLA-allele-positive subsets. Co-occurrence clustering excluded repertoires with fewer than 30,000 or more than 120,000 public chains, plus five with anomalous nucleotide sharing. The table was pulled from immuneACCESS by TCRdb, which kept in-frame rearrangements only. Such tables lose some clones; where checked, under half of the loss comes from unresolved V genes, and the rest has no known cause. D and trimming come from the DNA, and the V and J calls and clone size come from that table. The sample profile shows just over 70,000 clones; roughly 81% of them were found once. The ten top clones hold 10% to 12% of the sample.

Material for sequencing was PBMCs. This clonotype was obtained from a human donor in good health. This sequence uses TRBV19 and TRBJ1-5, with TRBD1 perhaps the D gene, on 5 matching bases. The nucleotide sequence is given as TGTGCCAGTAGTACAGGGTGGAATCAGCCCCAGCATTTT. Protein translation: CASSTGWNQPQHF.